What follows is one TCR beta chain and its context. This CDR3 is built from 16 residues. The germline CDR1 and CDR2 sequences are SGHVS and FNYEAQ. The germline V and J ends were trimmed by 0 bases and 4 bases, with 13 bases remaining between them. The sample originates from a study of blood T cell repertoires in COVID-19. Study background: Acute and convalescent COVID-19 samples came from the United States, Italy and Spain.

Living in 24 US areas, the participants were between 18 and 89 years of age. Cohort placement rested on clinical history that participants reported themselves. Profiling relied on immunoSEQ multiplex PCR, and the TCRdb table lists in-frame clones only, not all of them. The sample records about 480,000 clones, roughly 90% being singletons. V gene TRBV7-6 combines with J gene TRBJ1-5, with D uncertain. The receptor comes from a woman between 40 and 50 years old who had recovered from COVID-19. The specimen was PBMCs or T cells enriched from blood (not recorded which). CDR3 protein: CASSLAGWAGNQPQHF. CDR3 nucleotide sequence: TGTGCCAGCAGCTTAGCAGGTTGGGCAGGTAATCAGCCCCAGCATTTT. The full variable domain, rest sourced from reference TRBV7-6 and TRBJ1-5, is GAGVSQSPRYKVTKRGQDVALRCDPISGHVSLYWYRQALGQGPEFLTYFNYEAQQDKSGLPNDRFSAERPEGSISTLTIQRTEQRDSAMYRCASSLAGWAGNQPQHFGDGTRLSIL.